One and the same sample provided the 19 T cell receptor beta chains below, sequenced in a study of T cell responses to AZD1222 COVID-19 vaccine. Libraries were prepared by immunoSEQ multiplex PCR; TCRdb keeps only in-frame clonotypes and omits some of them. The sample consists of roughly 200,000 clones, approximately 90% of them appearing once. Specimen: peripheral blood, collected 28 days after the second AZD1222 dose. These receptor sequences come from an adult who received the AZD1222 COVID-19 vaccine.

This rearrangement joins TRBV7-9 to TRBJ1-3, with D unresolved. In germline, CDR1 is SEHNR, CDR2 FQNEAQ (reference sequence). V was pared by 1 base and J by 4 bases, with 2 bases between. This CDR3 spans 12 amino acids. The CDR3 reads CASSLVGNTIYF. DNA of the CDR3: TGTGCCAGCAGCTTAGTCGGAAACACCATATATTTT. Looking up the rest from reference TRBV7-9 and TRBJ1-3 gives the full variable domain: DTGVSQNPRHKITKRGQNVTFRCDPISEHNRLYWYRQTLGQGPEFLTYFQNEAQLEKSRLLSDRFSAERPKGSFSTLEIQRTEQGDSAMYLCASSLVGNTIYFGEGSWLTVV.

The chain combines TRBV7-3 with TRBJ1-2, with D possibly matching TRBD1 (5 bases). This CDR3 spans 15 amino acids. CDR1 and CDR2 (germline): SGHTA, FQGTGA. Trimming removed 1 base at V and 4 bases at J, with 13 bases between. CDR3 DNA: TGTGCCAGCAGCTTAAACGGGCCGGGGGGCTATGGCTACACCTTC. Its translation is CASSLNGPGGYGYTF.

This clone was counted between two and nine times. The chain links TRBV7-9 to TRBJ1-1; 7 bases fit TRBD1. Trimming took 3 bases from V and 2 from J; bases not matched to a gene: 6. This CDR3 comprises 15 residues. Germline V gene sequence: CDR1 SEHNR, CDR2 FQNEAQ (reference sequence). The CDR3 nucleotides read TGTGCCAGCAGCTTTACAGGGGTCCCAAACACTGAAGCTTTCTTT. Its protein product is CASSFTGVPNTEAFF.

This clone was counted once. V and J are TRBV4-1 and TRBJ1-6; the match to TRBD1 covers 7 bases. The CDR3 covers 16 residues. CDR1 MGHRA and CDR2 YSYEKL come from the germline V gene. J was trimmed by 10 bases and V by 5 bases; bases with no gene match: 14. DNA for the CDR3: TGCGCCAGCAGCGAGTTACCACGGCAGGGGGGATCACCCCTCCACTTT. It specifies CASSELPRQGGSPLHF.

The V and J genes are TRBV21-1 and TRBJ2-7; TRBD1 reflects the table's D call only, with no check against the DNA. TRBV21-1 is labeled a pseudogene. CDR3 length: 14 amino acids. The CDR3 spells CASSKRGLDYEQYF. The CDR3, as DNA: TGTGCCAGCAGCAAGAGGGGGTTGGATTACGAGCAGTACTTC.

The chain carries TRBV19 and TRBJ2-7; 10 bases line up with TRBD2. Trimming cost V 6 bases and J 5 bases; bases outside gene matches: 19. The germline V gene has CDR1 LNHDA and CDR2 SQIVND (reference sequence). The CDR3 runs 18 residues. The CDR3 loop reads CASRGILAGSVFLDEQYF. The CDR3 DNA reads TGTGCCAGTAGGGGGATACTAGCGGGAAGTGTGTTTTTAGACGAGCAGTACTTC.

V and J are TRBV30 and TRBJ1-1, with a weak D call TRBD1 (5 bases). The CDR3 extends over 14 amino acids. Trimming took off 5 bases at V and 5 bases at J, with 18 bases between the two ends. From germline, CDR1 is GTSNPN and CDR2 SVGIG (reference sequence). CDR3 sequence reads: CAWDVISGITEAFF. The CDR3 DNA reads TGTGCCTGGGACGTAATTTCAGGGATAACTGAAGCTTTCTTT.

The genes are TRBV6-5 and TRBJ2-7, with D maybe TRBD1 (8 bases). The CDR3 runs 15 residues. CDR1 and CDR2 (germline): MNHEY, SVGAGI. V was trimmed by 4 bases and J by 5 bases, leaving 18 bases between them. The CDR3 nucleotides are TGTGCCAGCAGTTTCTTACAGGGGGGGAAAGACGAGCAGTACTTC. As protein: CASSFLQGGKDEQYF.

The chain carries TRBV11-3 and TRBJ2-3; TRBD2 is a possible D gene (6 bases). Trimming took off 5 bases at V and 2 bases at J, with 14 bases between the two ends. CDR3 length: 15 residues. Germline CDR1 and CDR2: SGHNT and YENEEA. CDR3 nucleotides: TGTGCCAGCAGCCCGGGACTTCTTGTCACAGATACGCAGTATTTT. Translation: CASSPGLLVTDTQYF. Looking up the rest from reference TRBV11-3 and TRBJ2-3 gives the full variable domain: EAGVVQSPRYKIIEKKQPVAFWCNPISGHNTLYWYLQNLGQGPELLIRYENEEAVDDSQLPKDRFSAERLKGVDSTLKIQPAELGDSAVYLCASSPGLLVTDTQYFGPGTRLTVL.

J is TRBJ2-3 and V is TRBV5-1; D gene uncertain. This CDR3 is 15 amino acids long. Germline V gene lookup returns CDR1 SGHRS and CDR2 YFSETQ. V was cut by 1 base and J by 0 bases, with 9 bases left in between. CDR3 sequence reads: CASSLSPPSTDTQYF. CDR3 bases: TGCGCCAGCAGCTTGAGCCCTCCTAGCACAGATACGCAGTATTTT.

The chain uses TRBV6-6 and TRBJ2-1, with D perhaps TRBD1 or TRBD2 (5 bases each). This CDR3 region has 16 residues. Trimming left V 2 bases short and J 5 bases short, with 16 bases between. Germline loops: CDR1 MNHNY, CDR2 SVGAGI (reference sequence). The CDR3 DNA is TGTGCCAGCAGTTACGGGCTGGGGCGGGTTAACAATGAGCAGTTCTTC. Translation: CASSYGLGRVNNEQFF.

The genes are TRBV27 and TRBJ1-2; TRBD1 agrees at 10 bases. The J segment lost 5 bases and the V segment lost 5 bases, leaving 5 bases of the junction unmatched. The germline CDR1 and CDR2 sequences are MNHEY and SMNVEV (reference sequence). The CDR3 consists of 14 residues. The CDR3 sequence is CASSTRQGAYGYTF. The DNA of the CDR3 is TGTGCCAGCAGTACGCGACAGGGGGCTTATGGCTACACCTTC.

CDR3 region: CASSITSVPYNEQFF. The DNA for the CDR3 is TGTGCCAGTAGTATAACTAGCGTGCCCTACAATGAGCAGTTCTTC. This chain links TRBV19 with TRBJ2-1; TRBD2 matches at 7 bases. J gave up 2 bases and V 2 bases, and 3 bases lay outside the gene matches. Per the germline V gene, CDR1 is LNHDA and CDR2 is SQIVND (reference sequence). CDR3 length equals 15 residues.

The chain recombines TRBV12-3 or TRBV12-4 with TRBJ1-2; D remains unclear. The V end lost 3 bases, the J end lost 2 bases, and 4 bases lay between the germline ends. This CDR3 comprises 12 residues. The CDR3 nucleotides read TGTGCCAGCAGTTTCACAAACTATGGCTACACCTTC. Translating gives CASSFTNYGYTF.

This clone was counted once. This chain uses TRBV10-3 with TRBJ2-7, with TRBD1 matching 8 bases. CDR1 is ENHRY, CDR2 SYGVKD, per germline. V lost 3 bases and J lost 1; bases outside the gene matches: 8. The CDR3 loop spans 16 amino acids. The CDR3 bases are TGTGCCATCAGTGATCCAGGGGGCCTGCTTTCCTACGAGCAGTACTTC. Residues: CAISDPGGLLSYEQYF.

The chain is built from TRBV18 and TRBJ1-2; D gene uncertain. V lost 2 bases to trimming and J lost 13 bases, with 11 bases between them. The CDR3 has 11 amino acids. CDR1 and CDR2 from the germline V gene are KGHSH and LQKENI. The CDR3 DNA reads TGTGCCAGCTCACCATCAATTAGGCGCACCTTC. Translated, it gives CASSPSIRRTF.

V gene TRBV9 combines with J gene TRBJ2-1; 11 nucleotides agree with TRBD2. The CDR3 extends over 16 amino acids. Germline V CDR1 and CDR2: SGDLS, YYNGEE. V lost 4 bases and J lost 3; bases outside the gene matches: 6. Here the CDR3 reads CASSPSGTSGYNEQFF. The DNA of the CDR3 is TGTGCCAGCAGCCCATCCGGGACTAGCGGCTACAATGAGCAGTTCTTC.

V is TRBV20-1 and J is TRBJ1-2; D is unresolved. V lost 5 bases, J lost 5 bases, and 9 bases lay in between. Germline V gene sequence: CDR1 DFQATT, CDR2 SNEGSKA (reference sequence). CDR3 length: 11 residues. The CDR3 loop reads CSASDGYGYTF. The CDR3 DNA follows: TGCAGTGCTTCCGACGGTTATGGCTACACCTTC.

This clone was counted between two and nine times. The chain combines TRBV5-4 with TRBJ2-3; no clear D gene. The CDR3 is made up of 12 amino acids. Germline CDR1 SGHNT, CDR2 YYREEE (reference sequence). Trimming shortened V by 1 base and J by 6 bases, and 6 bases separated the two germline ends. As DNA, the CDR3 is TGTGCCAGCAGCTTGTGGGGTGATACGCAGTATTTT. Translating gives CASSLWGDTQYF. The whole variable domain, remainder taken from reference TRBV5-4 and TRBJ2-3, is ETGVTQSPTHLIKTRGQQVTLRCSSQSGHNTVSWYQQALGQGPQFIFQYYREEENGRGNFPPRFSGLQFPNYSSELNVNALELDDSALYLCASSLWGDTQYFGPGTRLTVL.